This T cell receptor (beta chain) was recovered during a study of blood T cells in healthy people across ages. The CDR3 loop spans 12 amino acids. CDR1 is SGHDN, CDR2 FVKESK, per germline. Trimming took 6 bases from V and 8 from J, leaving 11 bases between them. PCR was performed a second time for roughly 6 to 12 cycles using a sample-barcoded 5' primer and a J-beta primer mix. Using its own MiXCR run on the 5' RACE reads, TCRdb lists one record per CDR3 protein. The table lists around 1,900,000 distinct CDR3 sequences, about two fifths of them singletons. Study-wide findings and caveats: Shifts in expanded clonotypes may have been confounded by donor CMV status, which was unknown.

A word on this clonotype: Its cognate antigen is unknown.

The receptor was derived from a human donor in good health. The V gene is TRBV14, the J gene TRBJ2-1; D call uncertain. Sequences were obtained from blood. The DNA of the CDR3 is TGTGCCAGCAGTGGACCAAATTATGAGCAGTTCTTC. Translation: CASSGPNYEQFF.